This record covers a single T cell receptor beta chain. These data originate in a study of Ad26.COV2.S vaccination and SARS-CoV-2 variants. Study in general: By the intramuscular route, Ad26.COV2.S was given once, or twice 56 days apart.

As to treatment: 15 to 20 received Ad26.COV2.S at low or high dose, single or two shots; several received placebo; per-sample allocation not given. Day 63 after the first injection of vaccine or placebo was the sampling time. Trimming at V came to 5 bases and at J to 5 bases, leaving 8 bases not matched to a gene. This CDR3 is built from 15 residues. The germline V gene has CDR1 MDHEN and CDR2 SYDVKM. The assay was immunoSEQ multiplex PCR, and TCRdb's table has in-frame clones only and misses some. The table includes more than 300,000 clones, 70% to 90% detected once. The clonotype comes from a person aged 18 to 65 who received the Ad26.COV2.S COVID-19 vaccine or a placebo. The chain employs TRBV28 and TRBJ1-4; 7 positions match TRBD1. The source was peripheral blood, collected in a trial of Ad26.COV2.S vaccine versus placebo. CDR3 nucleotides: TGTGCCAGCAGTCCCCGACAGGGCGAAAATGAAAAACTGTTTTTT. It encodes CASSPRQGENEKLFF.